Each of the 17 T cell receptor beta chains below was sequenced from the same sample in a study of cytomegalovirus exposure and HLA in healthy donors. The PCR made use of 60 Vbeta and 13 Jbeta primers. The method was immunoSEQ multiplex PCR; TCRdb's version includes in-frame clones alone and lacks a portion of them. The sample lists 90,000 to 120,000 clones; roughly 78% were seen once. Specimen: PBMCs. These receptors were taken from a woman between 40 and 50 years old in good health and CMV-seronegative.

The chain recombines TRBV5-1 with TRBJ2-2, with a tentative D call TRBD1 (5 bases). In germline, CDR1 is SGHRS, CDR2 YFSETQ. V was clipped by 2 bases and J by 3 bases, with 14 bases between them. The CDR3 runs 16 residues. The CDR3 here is CASSFQPGSDTGELFF. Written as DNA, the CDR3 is TGCGCCAGCAGCTTTCAACCAGGGTCCGACACCGGGGAGCTGTTTTTT.

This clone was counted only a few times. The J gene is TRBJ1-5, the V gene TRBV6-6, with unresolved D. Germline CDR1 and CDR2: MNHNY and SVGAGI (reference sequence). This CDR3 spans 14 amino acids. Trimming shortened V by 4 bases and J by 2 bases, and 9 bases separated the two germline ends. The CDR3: CASSSLGGNQPQHF. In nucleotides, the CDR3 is TGTGCCAGCAGTTCGCTCGGGGGCAATCAGCCCCAGCATTTT.

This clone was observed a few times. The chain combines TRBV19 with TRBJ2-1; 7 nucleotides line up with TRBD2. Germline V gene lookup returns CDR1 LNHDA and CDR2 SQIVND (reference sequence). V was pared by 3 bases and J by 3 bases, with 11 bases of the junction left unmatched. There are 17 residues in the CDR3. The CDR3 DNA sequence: TGTGCCAGTAGTATGGCCGGGGGTGGGGGGGTCTACAATGAGCAGTTCTTC. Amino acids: CASSMAGGGGVYNEQFF. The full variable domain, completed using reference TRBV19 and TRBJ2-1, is DGGITQSPKYLFRKEGQNVTLSCEQNLNHDAMYWYRQDPGQGLRLIYYSQIVNDFQKGDIAEGYSVSREKKESFPLTVTSAQKNPTAFYLCASSMAGGGGVYNEQFFGPGTRLTVL.

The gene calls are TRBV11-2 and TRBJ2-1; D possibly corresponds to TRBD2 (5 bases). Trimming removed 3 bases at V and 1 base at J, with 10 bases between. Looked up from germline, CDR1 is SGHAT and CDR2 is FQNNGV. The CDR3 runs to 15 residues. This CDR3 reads CASSFSGKSYNEQFF. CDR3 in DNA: TGTGCCAGCAGCTTTTCCGGGAAGTCCTACAATGAGCAGTTCTTC. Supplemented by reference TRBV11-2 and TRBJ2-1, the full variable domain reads EAGVAQSPRYKIIEKRQSVAFWCNPISGHATLYWYQQILGQGPKLLIQFQNNGVVDDSQLPKDRFSAERLKGVDSTLKIQPAKLEDSAVYLCASSFSGKSYNEQFFGPGTRLTVL.

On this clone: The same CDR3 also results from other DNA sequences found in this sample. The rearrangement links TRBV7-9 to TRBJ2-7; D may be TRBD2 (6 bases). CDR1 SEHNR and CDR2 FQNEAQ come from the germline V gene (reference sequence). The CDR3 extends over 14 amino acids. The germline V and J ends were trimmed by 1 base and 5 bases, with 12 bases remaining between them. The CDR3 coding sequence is TGTGCCAGCAGCTTAGAACAGCGGGTGAACGAGCAGTACTTC. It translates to CASSLEQRVNEQYF.

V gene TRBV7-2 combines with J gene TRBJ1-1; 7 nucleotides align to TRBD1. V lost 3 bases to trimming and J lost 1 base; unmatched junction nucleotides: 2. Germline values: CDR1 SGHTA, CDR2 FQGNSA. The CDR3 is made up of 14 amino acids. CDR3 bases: TGTGCCAGCAGCTTGGGACAGACGAACACTGAAGCTTTCTTT. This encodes CASSLGQTNTEAFF.

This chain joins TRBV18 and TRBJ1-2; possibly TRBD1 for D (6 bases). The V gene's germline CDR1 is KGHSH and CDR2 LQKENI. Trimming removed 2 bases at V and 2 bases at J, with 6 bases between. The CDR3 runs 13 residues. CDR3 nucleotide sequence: TGTGCCAGCTCACCAGACAGGAACTATGGCTACACCTTC. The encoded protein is CASSPDRNYGYTF. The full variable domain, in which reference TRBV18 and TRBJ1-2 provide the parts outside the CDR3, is NAGVMQNPRHLVRRRGQEARLRCSPMKGHSHVYWYRQLPEEGLKFMVYLQKENIIDESGMPKERFSAEFPKEGPSILRIQQVVRGDSAAYFCASSPDRNYGYTFGSGTRLTVV.

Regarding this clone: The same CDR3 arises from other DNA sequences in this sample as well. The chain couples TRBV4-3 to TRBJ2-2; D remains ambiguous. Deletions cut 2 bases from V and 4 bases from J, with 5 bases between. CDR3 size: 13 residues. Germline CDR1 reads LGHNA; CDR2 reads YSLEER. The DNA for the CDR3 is TGCGCCAGCAGCCAATCAGTCACCGGGGAGCTGTTTTTT. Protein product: CASSQSVTGELFF.

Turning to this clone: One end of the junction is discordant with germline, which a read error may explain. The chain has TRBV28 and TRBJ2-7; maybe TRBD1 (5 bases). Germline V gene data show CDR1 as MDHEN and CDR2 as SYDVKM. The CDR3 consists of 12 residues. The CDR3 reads CASGKGTYEQYF. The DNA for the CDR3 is TGCGCTTCAGGGAAAGGGACCTACGAGCAGTACTTC.

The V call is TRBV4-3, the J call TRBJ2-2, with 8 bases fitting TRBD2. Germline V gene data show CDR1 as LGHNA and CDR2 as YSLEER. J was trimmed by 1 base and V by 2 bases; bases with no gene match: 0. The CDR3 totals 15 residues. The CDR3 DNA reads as TGCGCCAGCAGCCAACTAGCGGGGAACACCGGGGAGCTGTTTTTT. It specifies CASSQLAGNTGELFF.

CDR3 loop: CASSQGTSGGLETQYF. In nucleotides, the CDR3 is TGCGCCAGCAGCCAAGGGACTAGCGGGGGGCTGGAGACCCAGTACTTC. The V gene is TRBV4-3, the J gene TRBJ2-5; 14 positions agree with TRBD2. V gave up 1 base and J gave up 5 bases; unmatched junction bases: 3. The length of the CDR3 is 16 residues. Germline-derived CDR1 and CDR2 are LGHNA and YSLEER.

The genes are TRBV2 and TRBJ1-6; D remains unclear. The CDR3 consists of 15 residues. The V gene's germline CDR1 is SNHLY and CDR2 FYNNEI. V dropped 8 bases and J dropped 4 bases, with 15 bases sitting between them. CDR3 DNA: TGTGCCAGCGCCCCAGAACGACTGTATAATTCACCCCTCCACTTT. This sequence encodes CASAPERLYNSPLHF.

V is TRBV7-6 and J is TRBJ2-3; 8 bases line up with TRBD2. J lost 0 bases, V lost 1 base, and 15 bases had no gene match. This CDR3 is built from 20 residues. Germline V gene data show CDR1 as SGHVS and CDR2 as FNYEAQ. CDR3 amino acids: CASSLEASGGYITSTDTQYF. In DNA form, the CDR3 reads TGTGCCAGCAGCTTAGAAGCAAGCGGGGGCTACATTACTAGCACAGATACGCAGTATTTT.

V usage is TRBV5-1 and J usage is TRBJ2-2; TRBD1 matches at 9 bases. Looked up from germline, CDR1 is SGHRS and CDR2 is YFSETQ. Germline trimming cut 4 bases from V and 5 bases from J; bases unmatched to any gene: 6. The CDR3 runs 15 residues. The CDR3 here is CASSPGQGRTGELFF. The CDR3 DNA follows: TGCGCCAGCAGCCCCGGACAGGGGAGAACCGGGGAGCTGTTTTTT.

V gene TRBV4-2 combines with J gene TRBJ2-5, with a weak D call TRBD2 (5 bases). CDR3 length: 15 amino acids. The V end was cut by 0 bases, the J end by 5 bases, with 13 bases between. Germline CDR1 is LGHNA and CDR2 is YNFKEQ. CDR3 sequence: CASSQDRRPRETQYF. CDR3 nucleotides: TGTGCCAGCAGCCAAGATAGGAGGCCCAGGGAGACCCAGTACTTC.

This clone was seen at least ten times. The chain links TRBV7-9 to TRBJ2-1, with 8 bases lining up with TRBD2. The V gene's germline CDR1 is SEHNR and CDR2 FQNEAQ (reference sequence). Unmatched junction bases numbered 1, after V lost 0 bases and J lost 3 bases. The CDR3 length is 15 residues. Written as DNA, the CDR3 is TGTGCCAGCAGCTTAGCCGCGGGGGGCTACAATGAGCAGTTCTTC. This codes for CASSLAAGGYNEQFF.

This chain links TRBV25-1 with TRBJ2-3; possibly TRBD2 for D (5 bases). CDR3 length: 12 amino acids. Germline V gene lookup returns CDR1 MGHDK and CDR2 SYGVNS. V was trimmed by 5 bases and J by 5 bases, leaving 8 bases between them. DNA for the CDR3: TGTGCCAGCAGTAACGGGGAAGATACGCAGTATTTT. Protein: CASSNGEDTQYF.